This TCR beta chain derives from a study of OX40 agonist ivuxolimab in advanced cancers. Turning to the overall study: Ivuxolimab was a fully human IgG2 agonistic monoclonal antibody targeting the costimulatory receptor OX40 (CD134). Intravenous ivuxolimab was administered to patients every 2 weeks at six dose levels: 0.01, 0.1, 0.3, 1.5, 3 and 10 mg/kg. Of the approximately 54 patients in dose escalation, about 19 had hepatocellular carcinoma, around 15 had melanoma, 9 had renal cell carcinoma and 9 had head and neck cancer. A male proportion of roughly 80% and a mean age of roughly 58 years, ranging from 23 to 79, were recorded for the dose-escalation cohort. Patients were allowed to have had prior anti-PD-1, anti-PD-L1 or anti-CTLA-4 therapy, and 40% of the dose-escalation patients had previously received checkpoint inhibitors. Three dose-escalation patients achieved partial responses, one with hepatocellular carcinoma and two with cutaneous melanoma. Peripheral TCRbeta sequencing aimed to test whether ivuxolimab altered TCR sequence diversity and caused clonal T-cell expansion. The paper covers the monotherapy dose-escalation part of the phase I ivuxolimab trial, which included N ≈ 57 patients. General study outcomes and caveats: In the 0.1-3.0 mg/kg groups, partial responders had among the lowest normalized peripheral clonal expansion, particularly in CD8+ T cells. Low levels of normalized T-cell clonal expansion were also shown by some nonresponding patients. On average, CD8+ T cells showed more expanded clones than CD4+ T cells after ivuxolimab. Antigen specificity was not determined for the clonally expanded peripheral T cells. Clonal expansion of both CD4+ and CD8+ blood T cells was observed from baseline to week 6 at doses 0.1 to 3.0 mg/kg.

To sequence the TCRbeta CDR3 region, genomic DNA was isolated from the sorted cells. TCRbeta CDR3 regions were sequenced using the immunoSEQ Assay. TCRdb carries this immuneACCESS record with in-frame sequences only. Its versions omit some clonotypes, under half of them owing to an unresolved V gene in the studies checked, with the rest unexplained. For this sample the table gives some 66,000 clones, of which around 83% were detected only once. The top ten clones comprise approximately 2.3% of the sample. Patients with a history of autoimmune disease or receiving systemic immunosuppression were excluded from the trial. Peripheral blood for TCR sequencing was collected from all dose cohorts at baseline, on cycle 4 day 1, and on cycle 7 day 1. Samples were obtained from an open-label, multicenter, first-in-human phase I dose-escalation trial of ivuxolimab. Adults with locally advanced or metastatic melanoma, renal cell carcinoma, hepatocellular carcinoma or head and neck squamous cell carcinoma were enrolled in the trial. Before TCR sequencing, CD4+ T cells and CD8+ T cells were sorted from peripheral blood as separate populations.

V loses 4 bases, J loses 5 bases, and the germline ends lie 5 bases apart. From the cysteine through the phenylalanine, the CDR3 covers 11 amino acids. Just CDR3 DNA is preserved here, 33 bases in frame from base 1. CDR1 and CDR2 are read off the germline V gene as SNHLY and FYNNEI. In regard to this clone: Its antigen remains unidentified. No base qualities exist here, and no much larger clone lies one base off it.

The sequence came from an adult with an advanced solid tumor such as melanoma, head and neck, liver or kidney cancer. Sequences were derived from CD4+ or CD8+ T cells sorted from blood, sampled in a trial of the OX40 agonist ivuxolimab. Recombination joined TRBV2 with TRBJ1-2, with no confident D gene call. The DNA sequence follows: TGTGCCAGCAGTGCGGCTTATGGCTACACCTTC. Its coded protein is CASSAAYGYTF.